This entry lists 27 T cell receptor beta chains sequenced from one sample in a study of blood T cells in healthy people across ages (dated by TCRdb to the mid-2010s). Library construction relied on 5' RACE. The second PCR ran for about 7 to 11 cycles and used a J-beta primer mix along with a sample-barcoded 5' primer. TCRdb redid the processing of the public reads, applying fastp at Q25 and MiXCR, and retained in-frame beta chains. For every CDR3 protein sequence, its rows merge into one entry that carries the most common genes and DNA. The sample table contains some 1,800,000 distinct CDR3 sequences; only one count was recorded for about 39% of them. Of the sample, around 23% falls within the top ten clones. The material sequenced was blood. Receptor source: a human donor in good health.

In this sample, this clonotype turned up a few times. This chain uses TRBV5-1 with TRBJ2-7; D gene ambiguous. Germline V gene lookup returns CDR1 SGHRS and CDR2 YFSETQ. The ends were cut back, 7 bases at V and 3 bases at J, with 8 bases in the middle. The CDR3 runs to 11 residues. In DNA, the CDR3 is TGCGCCAGCCTTACACACTACGAGCAGTACTTC. This encodes CASLTHYEQYF.

Of note for this clonotype: A read error may account for a junction end that differs from germline. This chain connects TRBV29-1 to TRBJ1-1; no definite D call. The CDR3 is made up of 16 amino acids. Germline V gene data show CDR1 as SQVTM and CDR2 as ANQGSEA. This chain's CDR3 is CSVRRQLTIMNTGAFF. In DNA, the CDR3 is TGCAGCGTCCGGCGGCAGCTAACTATAATGAACACTGGAGCTTTCTTT. Full variable domain (remainder filled in from reference TRBV29-1 and TRBJ1-1): SAVISQKPSRDICQRGTSLTIQCQVDSQVTMMFWYRQQPGQSLTLIATANQGSEATYESGFVIDKFPISRPNLTFSTLTVSNMSPEDSSIYLCSVRRQLTIMNTGAFFGQGTRLTVV.

The chain has TRBV25-1 and TRBJ1-1; 8 bases match TRBD1. The length of the CDR3 is 17 residues. Looked up from germline, CDR1 is MGHDK and CDR2 is SYGVNS. After removal of 0 bases from V and 0 bases from J, the junction contained 6 bases not matched to a gene. The CDR3 DNA follows: TGTGCCAGCAGTGAATACTCCGGGACAGGTTTGAACACTGAAGCTTTCTTT. Protein product: CASSEYSGTGLNTEAFF.

This chain uses TRBV6-5 with TRBJ1-6; D may be TRBD1 (5 bases). The V gene lost 8 bases and the J gene lost 5 bases, with 16 bases spanning the gap. The CDR3 spans 15 residues. CDR1 is MNHEY and CDR2 is SVGAGI in the germline V gene. The CDR3 nucleotides read TGTGCCAGCCAACAATTCAGGGAAAATAATTCACCCCTCCACTTT. This sequence encodes CASQQFRENNSPLHF.

The J gene is TRBJ1-2, the V gene TRBV4-2, with 8 bases matching TRBD1. The J segment lost 0 bases and the V segment lost 1 base, leaving 10 bases of the junction unmatched. This CDR3 region has 18 residues. The germline gives CDR1 LGHNA, CDR2 YNFKEQ. CDR3 sequence: CASSQVGGTGLTNYGYTF. Here the CDR3 DNA reads TGTGCCAGCAGCCAAGTCGGTGGGACAGGCTTAACTAACTATGGCTACACCTTC.

V and J are TRBV5-1 and TRBJ1-1; 7 bases are shared with TRBD1. Germline CDR1 is SGHRS and CDR2 is YFSETQ. This CDR3 region has 13 residues. The V segment lost 7 bases and the J segment 4 bases; nucleotides outside the gene matches: 7. The CDR3 reads CASGRGQVTEAFF. The CDR3 region has the DNA TGCGCCAGCGGTCGTGGACAGGTCACTGAAGCTTTCTTT.

The chain employs TRBV7-2 and TRBJ2-3, with a possible D match to TRBD2 (7 bases). Trimming took 3 bases from V and 8 from J, leaving 18 bases between them. This CDR3 region has 15 residues. Germline CDR1 reads SGHTA; CDR2 reads FQGNSA. CDR3 coding DNA: TGTGCCAGCAGCTTTTCAGGGGCGGGGGCAAGTACGCAGTATTTT. Translation: CASSFSGAGASTQYF.

This chain uses TRBV4-3 with TRBJ2-3; maybe TRBD2 (5 bases). This CDR3 is 16 amino acids long. The V and J ends lost 0 bases and 5 bases respectively, with 15 bases between them. CDR1 is LGHNA, CDR2 YSLEER, per germline. Here the CDR3 reads CASSQDYAARGDTQYF. CDR3 DNA sequence: TGCGCCAGCAGCCAAGATTACGCGGCTCGGGGAGATACGCAGTATTTT.

The sample holds one count of this clonotype. This chain links TRBV6-2 or TRBV6-3 with TRBJ1-2, with D possibly TRBD1 on 5 matching bases. The V and J ends lost 6 bases and 3 bases respectively, with 20 bases between them. The CDR3 runs 16 residues. Germline V CDR1 and CDR2: MNHEY, SVGEGT. The CDR3 loop reads CASSRDGGWGDYGYTF. In DNA form, the CDR3 reads TGTGCCAGCAGCCGGGACGGTGGATGGGGAGACTATGGCTACACCTTC.

J is TRBJ2-3 and V is TRBV7-2; D remains ambiguous. This CDR3 is 16 amino acids long. CDR1 is SGHTA and CDR2 is FQGNSA in the germline V gene. Trimming pared 5 bases from V and 1 base from J, leaving 16 bases between. This chain's CDR3 is CASSKRTASGTDTQYF. The CDR3 DNA follows: TGTGCCAGCAGCAAAAGGACGGCGTCGGGCACAGATACGCAGTATTTT. Together with reference TRBV7-2 and TRBJ2-3, the CDR3 gives the full variable domain: GAGVSQSPSNKVTEKGKDVELRCDPISGHTALYWYRQSLGQGLEFLIYFQGNSAPDKSGLPSDRFSAERTGGSVSTLTIQRTQQEDSAVYLCASSKRTASGTDTQYFGPGTRLTVL.

This clonotype was seen only a few times. The CDR3 sequence: CATSRGTSGVQETQYF. CDR3 nucleotides: TGTGCCACCAGCAGAGGGACTAGCGGAGTTCAAGAGACCCAGTACTTC. The chain is built from TRBV15 and TRBJ2-5; TRBD2 matches at 10 bases. The germline gives CDR1 LNHNV, CDR2 YYDKDF (reference sequence). This CDR3 is 16 amino acids long. V gave up 1 base and J gave up 2 bases; unmatched junction bases: 4.

A word on this clonotype: Its ends do not fully match the called genes, so a read error is possible. This rearrangement joins TRBV4-3 to TRBJ2-7; 9 bases line up with TRBD1. Per germline, CDR1 LGHNA and CDR2 YSLEER. This CDR3 spans 18 amino acids. CDR3 sequence reads: CANSQEPRTGTGTYEQYF. CDR3 sequence (DNA): TGCGCCAACAGCCAAGAGCCCAGAACCGGGACAGGGACCTACGAGCAGTACTTC.

The chain links TRBV10-2 to TRBJ1-1, with a possible D match to TRBD1 (6 bases). V was trimmed by 0 bases and J by 5 bases, leaving 10 bases between them. Germline V CDR1 and CDR2: WSHSY, SAAADI. The CDR3 contains 14 residues. CDR3 residues: CASSESWGQTEAFF. The CDR3 bases are TGCGCCAGCAGTGAGTCCTGGGGGCAAACTGAAGCTTTCTTT.

Note on this clonotype: The junction shows a germline mismatch at one end, possibly a read error. This chain uses TRBV28 with TRBJ1-2, with a weak D call TRBD1 (5 bases). The germline CDR1 and CDR2 sequences are MDHEN and SYDVKM. The CDR3 extends over 16 amino acids. CDR3 region: CASSSQSREHNHGYTF. In DNA form, the CDR3 reads TGTGCCAGCAGTTCCCAATCCAGGGAACATAACCATGGCTACACCTTC.

The chain joins TRBV20-1 to TRBJ2-1, with 9 nucleotides matching TRBD2. The CDR3 has 15 residues. The J segment lost 12 bases and the V segment lost 1 base, leaving 13 bases of the junction unmatched. Germline CDR1 and CDR2: DFQATT and SNEGSKA (reference sequence). CDR3 sequence: CSARGAGGPGVPQFF. In DNA, the CDR3 is TGCAGTGCTAGAGGCGCGGGAGGGCCTGGAGTCCCGCAGTTCTTC.

This clonotype was seen a handful of times. This rearrangement joins TRBV6-2 or TRBV6-3 to TRBJ2-1; 7 nucleotides align to TRBD2. The CDR3 has 16 amino acids. Trimming took 0 bases from V and 5 from J; bases not matched to a gene: 7. Per germline, CDR1 MNHEY and CDR2 SVGEGT. CDR3 DNA: TGTGCCAGCAGTTACTCGATGCGGGGGACCCACAATGAGCAGTTCTTC. Translation: CASSYSMRGTHNEQFF.

V gene TRBV20-1 combines with J gene TRBJ1-3; D not resolved. The V end was cut by 0 bases, the J end by 0 bases, with 9 bases between. There are 15 residues in the CDR3. Germline CDR1 reads DFQATT; CDR2 reads SNEGSKA (reference sequence). CDR3 nucleotides: TGCAGTGCTAGAGATCCCTGGAGCTCTGGAAACACCATATATTTT. It yields the protein CSARDPWSSGNTIYF.

This clonotype came up a few times. V gene TRBV4-1 combines with J gene TRBJ2-7, with D perhaps TRBD2 (5 bases). The V end was cut by 0 bases, the J end by 5 bases, with 8 bases between. The CDR3 runs to 13 residues. Germline CDR1 is MGHRA and CDR2 is YSYEKL. The CDR3 is CASSQEDWHEQYF. The CDR3 DNA reads TGCGCCAGCAGCCAAGAGGACTGGCACGAGCAGTACTTC.

This clonotype was observed a few times. Its ends do not fully match the called genes, so a read error is possible. The genes are TRBV29-1 and TRBJ1-1; D gene unclear. The CDR3 has 13 residues. CDR1 SQVTM and CDR2 ANQGSEA come from the germline V gene. This CDR3 reads CSVQEGPNTEAFF. The DNA for the CDR3 is TGCAGCGTTCAAGAGGGCCCCAACACTGAAGCTTTCTTT. Combining the CDR3 with reference TRBV29-1 and TRBJ1-1 gives the whole variable domain SAVISQKPSRDICQRGTSLTIQCQVDSQVTMMFWYRQQPGQSLTLIATANQGSEATYESGFVIDKFPISRPNLTFSTLTVSNMSPEDSSIYLCSVQEGPNTEAFFGQGTRLTVV.

The chain's CDR3 is CSPGSLNTEAFF. Written as DNA, the CDR3 is TGCAGCCCAGGGAGTTTGAACACTGAAGCTTTCTTT. The chain has TRBV29-1 and TRBJ1-1; D possibly corresponds to TRBD1 (5 bases). The germline V and J ends were trimmed by 8 bases and 0 bases, with 10 bases remaining between them. Looked up from germline, CDR1 is SQVTM and CDR2 is ANQGSEA. This CDR3 has 12 amino acids.

This sequence joins TRBV25-1 and TRBJ1-1, with D maybe TRBD1 (5 bases). CDR3 length equals 15 residues. V lost 3 bases and J lost 3, with 14 bases in between. Germline-derived CDR1 and CDR2 are MGHDK and SYGVNS. CDR3 nucleotide sequence: TGTGCCAGCAGTGAGAGGGCCTGGGGGGACACTGAAGCTTTCTTT. This gives the protein CASSERAWGDTEAFF.

This chain links TRBV6-6 with TRBJ1-2; no firm D call. The CDR3 has 14 residues. Germline CDR1 and CDR2: MNHNY and SVGAGI (reference sequence). V gave up 1 base and J gave up 2 bases, with 8 bases separating them. In DNA form, the CDR3 reads TGTGCCAGCAGTTACTTGGTCGGAAACTATGGCTACACCTTC. It specifies CASSYLVGNYGYTF.

The chain combines TRBV9 with TRBJ2-1; TRBD2 matches at 8 bases. Germline CDR1 SGDLS, CDR2 YYNGEE. This CDR3 comprises 16 residues. The junction had 9 bases not matched to a gene; V was cut back by 0 bases and J by 7 bases. The CDR3 spells CASSVGRGAGRNEQFF. CDR3 in DNA: TGTGCCAGCAGCGTAGGGCGGGGGGCCGGGAGGAATGAGCAGTTCTTC.

V gene TRBV9 combines with J gene TRBJ1-4; D not resolved. The CDR3 is 16 amino acids. Germline assignment: CDR1 SGDLS and CDR2 YYNGEE. Trimming took off 2 bases at V and 0 bases at J, with 11 bases between the two ends. The DNA for the CDR3 is TGTGCCAGCAGCGTGTCCATAACAGCAACTAATGAAAAACTGTTTTTT. Translating gives CASSVSITATNEKLFF.

This chain joins TRBV6-2 or TRBV6-3 and TRBJ1-5; 7 nucleotides agree with TRBD1. The germline V gene has CDR1 MNHEY and CDR2 SVGEGT. With 5 bases clipped from V and 0 bases from J, the junction kept 7 bases outside the gene matches. The CDR3 length is 16 residues. The CDR3 DNA reads as TGTGCCAGCAGTGACACCGGGACAGATAGCAATCAGCCCCAGCATTTT. It translates to CASSDTGTDSNQPQHF.

The genes are TRBV4-3 and TRBJ1-2; possible D gene TRBD1, 6 bases. The V end lost 1 base, the J end lost 6 bases, and 15 bases lay between the germline ends. Germline CDR1 is LGHNA and CDR2 is YSLEER. The CDR3 loop spans 15 amino acids. The CDR3: CASSQGAGDVNGYTF. DNA for the CDR3: TGCGCCAGCAGCCAAGGGGCAGGGGACGTGAATGGCTACACCTTC.

The chain has TRBV6-5 and TRBJ2-7; the match to TRBD1 covers 8 bases. This CDR3 comprises 12 residues. Germline V CDR1 and CDR2: MNHEY, SVGAGI. Unmatched junction bases numbered 4, after V lost 10 bases and J lost 2 bases. The CDR3 sequence is CAKKQGAYEQYF. The CDR3 region has the DNA TGTGCCAAGAAACAGGGGGCCTACGAGCAGTACTTC.